Each of the 17 T cell receptor beta chains below was sequenced from the same sample in a study of blood T cell repertoires in COVID-19. Sequencing used immunoSEQ multiplex PCR; TCRdb keeps in-frame clones, though not all of them. Of 80,000 to 100,000 clones detected, roughly 87% appear once; the ten largest clones hold approximately 4.9%. Sequenced input: peripheral blood. These receptors were obtained from a man between 65 and 85 years old with acute or convalescent COVID-19.

This clone was detected once. The chain uses TRBV28 and TRBJ1-6; a possible D gene is TRBD1 (6 bases). Trimming stripped 0 bases from V and 4 bases from J, with 10 bases between. The CDR3 totals 16 residues. Germline-derived CDR1 and CDR2 are MDHEN and SYDVKM. CDR3 sequence reads: CASSLWDSLYNSPLHF. The CDR3 region has the DNA TGTGCCAGCAGTTTATGGGACAGCTTATATAATTCACCCCTCCACTTT.

The chain recombines TRBV6-6 with TRBJ1-1; no reliable D call. The CDR3 spans 13 residues. Trimming took off 7 bases at V and 6 bases at J, with 15 bases between the two ends. Germline CDR1 reads MNHNY; CDR2 reads SVGAGI (reference sequence). The CDR3 sequence: CASIEIRGAEAFF. In DNA, the CDR3 is TGTGCCAGCATCGAAATTCGCGGCGCTGAAGCTTTCTTT.

The chain is built from TRBV3-1 (or the pseudogene TRBV3-2) and TRBJ1-2, with 9 bases lining up with TRBD1. This CDR3 is 16 amino acids long. Germline loops: CDR1 LGHDT, CDR2 YNNKEL (reference sequence). V lost 4 bases to trimming and J lost 3 bases; unmatched junction nucleotides: 9. This CDR3 is CASSPAGQGGHYGYTF. The CDR3 coding sequence is TGTGCCAGCAGCCCAGCGGGACAGGGTGGTCACTATGGCTACACCTTC.

The chain recombines TRBV5-1 with TRBJ1-1, with TRBD1 matching over 7 bases. The trim removed 3 bases at V and 1 base at J, leaving 6 bases unmatched. The CDR3 extends over 15 amino acids. Germline values: CDR1 SGHRS, CDR2 YFSETQ. For the CDR3, the DNA is TGCGCCAGCAGCTATGGGACAGCAAAGAACACTGAAGCTTTCTTT. Its protein is CASSYGTAKNTEAFF.

J is TRBJ1-2 and V is TRBV5-6; D is possibly TRBD1 (5 bases). In germline, CDR1 is SGHDT, CDR2 YYEEEE. This CDR3 has 13 residues. Trimming cost V 4 bases and J 5 bases, with 12 bases left between them. The CDR3 region has the DNA TGTGCCAGCAGCCAGGGCCGTAAATATGGCTACACCTTC. It translates to CASSQGRKYGYTF. Drawing the rest from reference TRBV5-6 and TRBJ1-2, the complete variable domain is DAGVTQSPTHLIKTRGQQVTLRCSPKSGHDTVSWYQQALGQGPQFIFQYYEEEERQRGNFPDRFSGHQFPNYSSELNVNALLLGDSALYLCASSQGRKYGYTFGSGTRLTVV.

The chain uses TRBV6-5 and TRBJ1-4; D remains ambiguous. Germline V gene lookup returns CDR1 MNHEY and CDR2 SVGAGI. V lost 8 bases and J lost 7, with 11 bases in between. The CDR3 has 12 residues. The CDR3 protein is CASGEGSEKLFF. CDR3 bases: TGTGCCAGCGGAGAGGGTAGTGAAAAACTGTTTTTT.

This chain links TRBV5-6 with TRBJ1-6; D is undetermined. Germline V gene data show CDR1 as SGHDT and CDR2 as YYEEEE. V was shortened by 4 bases and J by 7 bases, with 6 bases between the two germline ends. The CDR3 is 12 amino acids. For the CDR3, the DNA is TGTGCCAGCAGCCTACAGAATTCACCCCTCCACTTT. The encoded protein is CASSLQNSPLHF.

This chain joins TRBV10-3 and TRBJ2-3; D is possibly TRBD1 (6 bases). V was trimmed by 5 bases and J by 0 bases, leaving 9 bases between them. CDR3 length: 14 amino acids. Germline CDR1 ENHRY, CDR2 SYGVKD. The CDR3 DNA sequence: TGTGCCATCAGTAACAGGGTAAGCACAGATACGCAGTATTTT. It specifies CAISNRVSTDTQYF.

The chain combines TRBV10-2 with TRBJ1-4; 9 bases agree with TRBD1. V lost 6 bases, J lost 5 bases, and 7 bases stayed unmatched. There are 15 residues in the CDR3. Per germline, CDR1 WSHSY and CDR2 SAAADI. The CDR3 region is CASRAPGTGNEKLFF. In DNA form, the CDR3 reads TGCGCCAGCAGAGCACCCGGGACAGGGAATGAAAAACTGTTTTTT.

This clone was picked up one time. The J gene is TRBJ1-4, the V gene TRBV2; maybe TRBD1 (5 bases). Between the trimmed V and J ends, which lost 6 bases and 8 bases, there was a span of 16 bases. CDR1 is SNHLY, CDR2 FYNNEI, per germline. The CDR3 spans 14 residues. CDR3 DNA: TGTGCCAGCAGGAAAGGACTACCAGGGGAAAAACTGTTTTTT. Translated: CASRKGLPGEKLFF.

J is TRBJ1-2 and V is TRBV19, with a tentative D call TRBD1 (6 bases). The V gene lost 10 bases and the J gene lost 2 bases, with 8 bases spanning the gap. The CDR3 spans 11 residues. Germline CDR1 is LNHDA and CDR2 is SQIVND (reference sequence). The CDR3 bases are TGTGCCACAACAGGGAACTATGGCTACACCTTC. This codes for CATTGNYGYTF.

The J gene is TRBJ2-7, the V gene TRBV5-1; 7 bases map to TRBD1. This CDR3 spans 16 amino acids. With V trimmed by 4 bases and J by 3 bases, 13 bases remained unmatched. Looked up from germline, CDR1 is SGHRS and CDR2 is YFSETQ. The CDR3 DNA is TGCGCCAGCAGCGGGCCTGAGGGGGCAGGATTCTACGAGCAGTACTTC. Amino acid sequence: CASSGPEGAGFYEQYF.

This clone was seen once. V usage is TRBV18 and J usage is TRBJ2-2, with 11 bases fitting TRBD1. V dropped 2 bases and J dropped 2; count of bases not matched to a gene: 13. The CDR3 extends over 20 amino acids. Per germline, CDR1 KGHSH and CDR2 LQKENI. CDR3 in DNA: TGTGCCAGCTCACCAAGACGAACCACGGGACAGGGGGGAAACACCGGGGAGCTGTTTTTT. Protein product: CASSPRRTTGQGGNTGELFF. Based on the CDR3 plus reference TRBV18 and TRBJ2-2, the full variable domain is NAGVMQNPRHLVRRRGQEARLRCSPMKGHSHVYWYRQLPEEGLKFMVYLQKENIIDESGMPKERFSAEFPKEGPSILRIQQVVRGDSAAYFCASSPRRTTGQGGNTGELFFGEGSRLTVL.

V is TRBV19 and J is TRBJ2-1, with 10 bases that match TRBD2. The CDR3 totals 15 residues. The V and J ends lost 7 bases and 9 bases, in that order; junction bases with no gene match: 12. Germline lookup yields CDR1 LNHDA and CDR2 SQIVND (reference sequence). The CDR3: CASIPSGGVPIEQFF. Written as DNA, the CDR3 is TGTGCCAGTATACCTAGCGGGGGAGTCCCAATTGAGCAGTTCTTC.

The chain joins TRBV21-1 to TRBJ2-1; TRBD2 was called by the table and not checked on the DNA. TRBV21-1 is a recognized pseudogene. This CDR3 comprises 15 residues. The CDR3 nucleotides read TGTGCCAGCAGCAATTGGGGGGGGTGCGACAATGAGCAGTTCTTC. Its protein product is CASSNWGGCDNEQFF.

The V call is TRBV13, the J call TRBJ1-6, with 7 positions matching TRBD1. Germline CDR1 is PRHDT and CDR2 is FYEKMQ (reference sequence). V lost 5 bases, J lost 8 bases, and 12 bases stayed unmatched. The CDR3 contains 16 residues. The CDR3 is CASSGQTGLPYSPLHF. For the CDR3, the DNA is TGTGCCAGCAGCGGGCAGACAGGGTTGCCCTATTCACCCCTCCACTTT.

The gene calls are TRBV28 and TRBJ1-1; 9 nucleotides match TRBD1. The CDR3 is 15 residues long. Germline trimming cut 5 bases from V and 6 bases from J; bases unmatched to any gene: 10. Germline V gene data show CDR1 as MDHEN and CDR2 as SYDVKM. CDR3 sequence: CASSPTGGVSAEAFF. As DNA, the CDR3 is TGTGCCAGCAGTCCTACAGGGGGCGTATCTGCTGAAGCTTTCTTT.